This T cell receptor (beta chain) was observed in a study of a mutant IDH1 vaccine in newly diagnosed glioma. Specified time point: week 5, during vaccination. A 20-mer mutant IDH1 peptide at 300 ug was injected subcutaneously with topical imiquimod. The CDR3 extends over 20 amino acids. V lost 4 bases and J lost 6, with 33 bases in between. Germline V gives CDR1 MRHNA, CDR2 SNTAGT. Generated by immunoSEQ multiplex PCR, the TCRdb table keeps only in-frame clones and is missing some. The sample lists fewer than 35,000 clones, roughly 56% occurring once. Points on this clone: What it binds is not known.

The chain couples TRBV6-4 to TRBJ1-2; TRBD1 might be the D (6 bases). The sequence came from a woman aged 18-30 years with glioma. Sequences were derived from PBMCs, sampled from a glioma patient whose treatment included an IDH1 peptide vaccine. DNA of the CDR3: TGTGCCAGCAGTGTTCATCCATCCGTGGACAGAGAAGCATTTACGGATGGCTACACCTTC. It is translated as CASSVHPSVDREAFTDGYTF.